Each of the 2 T cell receptor beta chains below was sequenced from the same sample in a study of control samples from healthy donors and cancer patients. Libraries were prepared by immunoSEQ multiplex PCR; TCRdb keeps only in-frame clonotypes and omits some of them. The data contain 100,000 to 150,000 clones, roughly 92% of them singletons. Sequences were obtained from PBMCs. The receptors come from an older man with head and neck cancer.

This chain uses TRBV11-1 with TRBJ2-7; tentatively, D is TRBD2 (6 bases). V was clipped by 1 base and J by 3 bases, with 13 bases between them. CDR1 is SGHAT, CDR2 FQDESV, per germline (reference sequence). CDR3 length: 15 residues. CDR3 amino acids: CASSLVGGMGYEQYF. CDR3 nucleotides: TGTGCCAGCAGCTTAGTTGGAGGGATGGGCTACGAGCAGTACTTC.

The chain has TRBV28 and TRBJ1-4; D remains unclear. The V end was cut by 3 bases, the J end by 4 bases, with 15 bases between. Germline V lookup: CDR1 MDHEN, CDR2 SYDVKM. The CDR3 is made up of 16 amino acids. CDR3 nucleotide sequence: TGTGCCAGCAGTTTGATTAAAACAGAACATAATGAAAAACTGTTTTTT. This codes for CASSLIKTEHNEKLFF.